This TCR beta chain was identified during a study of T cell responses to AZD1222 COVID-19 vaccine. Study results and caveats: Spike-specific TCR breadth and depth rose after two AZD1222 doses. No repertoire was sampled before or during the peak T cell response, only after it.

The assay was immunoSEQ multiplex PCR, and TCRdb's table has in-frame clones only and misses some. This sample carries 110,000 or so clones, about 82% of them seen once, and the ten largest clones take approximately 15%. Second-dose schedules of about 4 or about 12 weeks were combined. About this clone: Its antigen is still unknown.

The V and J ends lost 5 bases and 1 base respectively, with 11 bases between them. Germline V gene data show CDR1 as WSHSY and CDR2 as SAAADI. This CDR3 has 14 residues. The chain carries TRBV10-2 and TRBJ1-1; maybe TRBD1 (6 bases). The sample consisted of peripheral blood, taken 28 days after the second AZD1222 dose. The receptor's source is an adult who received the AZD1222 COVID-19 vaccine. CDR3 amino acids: CASSPGGANTEAFF. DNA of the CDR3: TGCGCCAGCAGTCCCGGGGGCGCGAACACTGAAGCTTTCTTT.